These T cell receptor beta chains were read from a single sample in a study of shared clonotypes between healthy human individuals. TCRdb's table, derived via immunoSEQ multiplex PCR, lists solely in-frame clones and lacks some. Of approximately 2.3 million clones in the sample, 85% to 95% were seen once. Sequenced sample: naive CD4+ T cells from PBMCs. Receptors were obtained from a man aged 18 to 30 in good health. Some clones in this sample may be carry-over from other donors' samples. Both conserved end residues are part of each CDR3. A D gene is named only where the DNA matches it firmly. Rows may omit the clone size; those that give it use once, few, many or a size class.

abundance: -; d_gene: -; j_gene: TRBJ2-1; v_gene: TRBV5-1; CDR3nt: TGCGCCAGCAGCTTGGAGTCGGGAAATGAGCAGTTCTTC; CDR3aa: CASSLESGNEQFF
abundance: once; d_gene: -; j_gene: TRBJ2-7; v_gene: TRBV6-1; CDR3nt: TGTGCCAGCAGTGAAGACAGGGCCGGTGTCTCCTACGAGCAGTACTTC; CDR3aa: CASSEDRAGVSYEQYF
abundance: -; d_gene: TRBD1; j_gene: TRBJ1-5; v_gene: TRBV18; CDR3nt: TGTGCCAGCTCACCGGGACAGAATAGCAATCAGCCCCAGCATTTT; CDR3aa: CASSPGQNSNQPQHF
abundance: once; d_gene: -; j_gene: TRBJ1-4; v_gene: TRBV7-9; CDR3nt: TGTGCCAGCAGCTTGCGTGGGGCTTCTGAAAAACTGTTTTTT; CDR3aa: CASSLRGASEKLFF
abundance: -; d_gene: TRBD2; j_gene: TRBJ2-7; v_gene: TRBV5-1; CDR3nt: TGCGCCAGCAGCTTTGTAGCGGGAGGGTCCTACGAGCAGTACTTC; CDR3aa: CASSFVAGGSYEQYF
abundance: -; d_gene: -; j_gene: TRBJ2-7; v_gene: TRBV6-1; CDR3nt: TGTGCCAGCAGTGAGCCCTGGCAGACCTACGAGCAGTACTTC; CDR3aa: CASSEPWQTYEQYF
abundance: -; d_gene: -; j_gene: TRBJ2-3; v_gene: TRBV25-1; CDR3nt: TGTGCCAGCAGTGAATACACTCCAGGGAGGGGGACAGATACGCAGTATTTT; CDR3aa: CASSEYTPGRGTDTQYF
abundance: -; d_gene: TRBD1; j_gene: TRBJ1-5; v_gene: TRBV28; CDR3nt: TGTGCCAGCAGTTTAAGGGGAGGGGGCCGCAATCAGCCCCAGCATTTT; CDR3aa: CASSLRGGGRNQPQHF
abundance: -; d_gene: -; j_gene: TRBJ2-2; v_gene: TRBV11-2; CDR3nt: TGTGCCAGCAGCTTAGCGGTCTCTAGTTCTGCCGGGGAGCTGTTTTTT; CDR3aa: CASSLAVSSSAGELFF
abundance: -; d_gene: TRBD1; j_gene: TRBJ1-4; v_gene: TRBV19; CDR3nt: TGTGCCAGTAGTATTCTATTGGCGGGACAGATTAATGAAAAACTGTTTTTT; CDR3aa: CASSILLAGQINEKLFF
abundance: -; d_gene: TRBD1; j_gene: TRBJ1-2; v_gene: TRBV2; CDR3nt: TGTGCCAGCAGTGGGGGGACAGGGGGACCCCTGGGCTATGGCTACACCTTC; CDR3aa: CASSGGTGGPLGYGYTF
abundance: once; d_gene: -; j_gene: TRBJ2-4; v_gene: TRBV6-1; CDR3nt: TGTGCCAGCAGTATTACCTCCAAAAACATTCAGTACTTC; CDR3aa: CASSITSKNIQYF
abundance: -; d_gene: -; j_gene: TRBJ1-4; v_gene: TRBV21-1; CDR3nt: TGTGCCAGCAGCACCCGAACAGACCACGGTTGCCGGGGTAATGAAAAACTGTTTTTT; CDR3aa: CASSTRTDHGCRGNEKLFF
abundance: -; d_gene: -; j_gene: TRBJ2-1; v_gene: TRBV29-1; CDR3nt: TGCAGCGTTGAACGGACGGGTGAGCAGTTCTTC; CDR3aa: CSVERTGEQFF
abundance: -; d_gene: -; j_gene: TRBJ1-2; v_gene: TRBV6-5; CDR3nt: TGTGCCAGCAACCCCCGGGGGCGCAGGGATGGCTACACCTTC; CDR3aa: CASNPRGRRDGYTF
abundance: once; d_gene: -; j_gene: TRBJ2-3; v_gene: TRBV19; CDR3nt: TGTGCCAGTAGTACCCTGCGGGCCACAGATACGCAGTATTTT; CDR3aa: CASSTLRATDTQYF
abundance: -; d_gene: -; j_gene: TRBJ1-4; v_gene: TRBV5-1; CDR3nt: TGCGCCAGCAGCTTGGCACTCCTCAATGAAAAACTGTTTTTT; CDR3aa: CASSLALLNEKLFF
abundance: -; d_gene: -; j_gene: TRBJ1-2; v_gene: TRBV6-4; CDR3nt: TGTGCCAGCAGTGACCTACCCAGGGCCTCCTCTAGAGGCTACACCTTC; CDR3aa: CASSDLPRASSRGYTF
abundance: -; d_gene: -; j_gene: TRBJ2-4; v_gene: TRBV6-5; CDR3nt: TGTGCCAGCAGTTACGACAACACCGGGGGCAAAAACATTCAGTACTTC; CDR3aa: CASSYDNTGGKNIQYF
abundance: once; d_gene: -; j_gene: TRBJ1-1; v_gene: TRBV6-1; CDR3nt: TGTGCCAGCAGTGCGTGGGGATCTCGGGAAGCTTTCTTT; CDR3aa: CASSAWGSREAFF
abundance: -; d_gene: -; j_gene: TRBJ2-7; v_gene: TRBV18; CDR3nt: TGTGCCAGCTCCCCGACTCCGAATTACGAGCAGTACTTC; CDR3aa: CASSPTPNYEQYF
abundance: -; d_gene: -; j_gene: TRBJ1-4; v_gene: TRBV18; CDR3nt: TGTGCCAGCTCACTCTTTCTCGGGTCCACAGGGCCTAATGAAAAACTGTTTTTT; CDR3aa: CASSLFLGSTGPNEKLFF
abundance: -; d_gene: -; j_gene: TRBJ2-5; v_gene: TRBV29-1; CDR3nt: TGCAGCGTTGTGCTCTCCTCATTGACAGGCCGGGTAGAGACCCAGTACTTC; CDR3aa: CSVVLSSLTGRVETQYF
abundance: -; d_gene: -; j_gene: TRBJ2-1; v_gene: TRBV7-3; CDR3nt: TGTGCCAGCAGCTCTCGGGCGGTATCCTACAATGAGCAGTTCTTC; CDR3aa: CASSSRAVSYNEQFF
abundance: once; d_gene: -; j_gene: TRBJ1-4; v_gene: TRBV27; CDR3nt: TGTGCCAGCAGTTTGCAAGGGCGGCGAGCTAATGAAAAACTGTTTTTT; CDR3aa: CASSLQGRRANEKLFF
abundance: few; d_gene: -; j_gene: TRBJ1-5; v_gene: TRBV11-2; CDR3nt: TGTGCCAGCAGCTTCACGAGGACTCAGCCCCAGCATTTT; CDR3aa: CASSFTRTQPQHF
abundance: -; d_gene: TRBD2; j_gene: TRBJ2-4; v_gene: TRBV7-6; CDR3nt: TGTGCCAGCAGCTTAGAGTCGTTGCCTTTGGGGGGGAAAAACATTCAGTACTTC; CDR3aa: CASSLESLPLGGKNIQYF
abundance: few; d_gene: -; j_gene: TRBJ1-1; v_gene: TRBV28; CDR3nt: TGTGCCAGCAGTCAGCCGTCGGGGACTGAAGCTTTCTTT; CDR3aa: CASSQPSGTEAFF
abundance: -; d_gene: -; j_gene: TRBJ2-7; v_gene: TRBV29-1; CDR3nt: TGCAGCGTCTACTCCGCGGCGGGACGCTCCTACGAGCAGTACTTC; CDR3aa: CSVYSAAGRSYEQYF
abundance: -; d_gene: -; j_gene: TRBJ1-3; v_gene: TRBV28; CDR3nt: TGTGCCAGCAGTTTTCTCTCTGGAAACACCATATATTTT; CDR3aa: CASSFLSGNTIYF
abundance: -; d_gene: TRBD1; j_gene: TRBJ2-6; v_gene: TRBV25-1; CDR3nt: TGTGCCAGCAGTGAGAGGACAGGGGGCGCTGGGGCCAACGTCCTGACTTTC; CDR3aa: CASSERTGGAGANVLTF
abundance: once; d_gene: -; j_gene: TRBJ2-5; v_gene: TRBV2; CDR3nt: TGTGCCAGCAGGGGATGGGCGGGGACCCAGTACTTC; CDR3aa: CASRGWAGTQYF
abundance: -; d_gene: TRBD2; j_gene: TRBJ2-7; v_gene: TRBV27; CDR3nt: TGTGCCAGCAGGGTTCGAGGACTAGCGGGAGGATCCCCCTACGAGCAGTACTTC; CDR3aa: CASRVRGLAGGSPYEQYF
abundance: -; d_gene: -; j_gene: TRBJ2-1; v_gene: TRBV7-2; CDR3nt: TGTGCCAGCAGCTTTGGGGGAACGGATGAGCAGTTCTTC; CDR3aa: CASSFGGTDEQFF
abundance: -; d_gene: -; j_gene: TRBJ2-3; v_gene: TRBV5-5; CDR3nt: TGTGCCAGCAGCGACCTGAGTAGTGACACAGATACGCAGTATTTT; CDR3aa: CASSDLSSDTDTQYF
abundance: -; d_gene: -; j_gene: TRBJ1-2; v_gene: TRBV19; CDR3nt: TGTGCCAGTAGTTATCGAGCTAACTATGGCTACACCTTC; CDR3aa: CASSYRANYGYTF
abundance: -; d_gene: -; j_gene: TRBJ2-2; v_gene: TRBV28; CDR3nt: TGTGCCAGCAGGGAGGGATCACTGAACACCGGGGAGCTGTTTTTT; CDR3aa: CASREGSLNTGELFF
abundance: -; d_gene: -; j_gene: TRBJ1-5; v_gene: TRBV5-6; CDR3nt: TGTGCCAGCAGGAGGGGCGGGGGTCTAGGAAATCAGCCCCAGCATTTT; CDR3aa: CASRRGGGLGNQPQHF